One and the same sample provided the 15 T cell receptor beta chains below, sequenced in a study of blood T cell repertoires in COVID-19. Clones were sequenced by immunoSEQ multiplex PCR, and TCRdb holds only the in-frame ones, with some missing. In the table there are tens of thousands of clones, roughly 80% of which are singletons. The sequencing sample was made of peripheral blood. These receptor sequences come from an elderly woman with acute or convalescent COVID-19.

This chain uses TRBV4-2 with TRBJ2-3; 9 bases are shared with TRBD2. Germline V gives CDR1 LGHNA, CDR2 YNFKEQ. The V and J ends lost 1 base and 5 bases, in that order; junction bases with no gene match: 7. This CDR3 spans 16 amino acids. As DNA, the CDR3 is TGTGCCAGCAGCCAAGTGAGCGGGGGGCAGGTAGATACGCAGTATTTT. Translating it yields CASSQVSGGQVDTQYF.

V is TRBV7-3 and J is TRBJ1-2; D is ambiguous. This CDR3 comprises 12 residues. The germline V gene encodes CDR1 SGHTA and CDR2 FQGTGA. Trimming left V 4 bases short and J 7 bases short, with 10 bases between. This CDR3 is CASSSGYGGYTF. CDR3 nucleotide sequence: TGTGCCAGCAGCTCGGGGTACGGTGGCTACACCTTC.

This chain connects TRBV2 to TRBJ1-5; D not certain. The CDR3 length is 14 residues. Germline V gene lookup returns CDR1 SNHLY and CDR2 FYNNEI. V was trimmed by 10 bases and J by 2 bases, leaving 15 bases between them. DNA of the CDR3: TGTGCCACCCGAGGAGGTATTGGCAATCAGCCCCAGCATTTT. This translates into CATRGGIGNQPQHF.

There are many counts of this clone. The V and J genes are TRBV30 and TRBJ2-3, with TRBD2 matching over 15 bases. Germline V gene data show CDR1 as GTSNPN and CDR2 as SVGIG (reference sequence). The CDR3 extends over 18 amino acids. V lost 0 bases, J lost 6 bases, and 10 bases stayed unmatched. CDR3 nucleotides: TGTGCCTGGAGTGTACAGGGGACTAGCGGGGGGCAATGGGATACGCAGTATTTT. It specifies CAWSVQGTSGGQWDTQYF.

This sequence joins TRBV3-1 (or the pseudogene TRBV3-2) and TRBJ1-1, with 7 bases matching TRBD1. The CDR3 is made up of 13 amino acids. CDR1 is LGHDT, CDR2 YNNKEL, per germline (reference sequence). V lost 11 bases, J lost 1 base, and 7 bases stayed unmatched. Here the CDR3 reads CAVAGQSNTEAFF. The CDR3 DNA sequence: TGTGCCGTCGCGGGACAGTCGAACACTGAAGCTTTCTTT.

The V gene is TRBV19, the J gene TRBJ1-1; 8 nucleotides line up with TRBD1. This CDR3 comprises 15 residues. Germline CDR1 LNHDA, CDR2 SQIVND (reference sequence). V lost 9 bases to trimming and J lost 4 bases; unmatched junction nucleotides: 13. CDR3 in DNA: TGTGCCAGCGGAGCCCAGACAGGGGTCGGCACTGAAGCTTTCTTT. It encodes CASGAQTGVGTEAFF. The full variable domain, with the rest looked up from reference TRBV19 and TRBJ1-1, is DGGITQSPKYLFRKEGQNVTLSCEQNLNHDAMYWYRQDPGQGLRLIYYSQIVNDFQKGDIAEGYSVSREKKESFPLTVTSAQKNPTAFYLCASGAQTGVGTEAFFGQGTRLTVV.

The chain combines TRBV10-3 with TRBJ1-6; TRBD1 agrees at 10 bases. This CDR3 spans 15 amino acids. Per germline, CDR1 ENHRY and CDR2 SYGVKD. The junction had 4 bases not matched to a gene; V was cut back by 2 bases and J by 9 bases. CDR3 DNA: TGTGCCATCAGTGAGGGACAGGGGGGCGGTTCACCCCTCCACTTT. Its translation: CAISEGQGGGSPLHF.

This chain links TRBV7-8 with TRBJ2-1; 7 nucleotides line up with TRBD2. Germline CDR1 SGHVS, CDR2 FQNEAQ. V lost 4 bases, J lost 3 bases, and 6 bases stayed unmatched. This CDR3 has 15 amino acids. This CDR3 reads CASSSPRTSYNEQFF. In DNA form, the CDR3 reads TGTGCCAGCAGCTCCCCCCGGACTAGCTACAATGAGCAGTTCTTC. Full variable domain (rest looked up from reference TRBV7-8 and TRBJ2-1): GAGVSQSPRYKVAKRGQDVALRCDPISGHVSLFWYQQALGQGPEFLTYFQNEAQLDKSGLPSDRFFAERPEGSVSTLKIQRTQQEDSAVYLCASSSPRTSYNEQFFGPGTRLTVL.

The chain has TRBV7-2 and TRBJ2-1; 12 bases are shared with TRBD2. This CDR3 has 18 amino acids. V gave up 2 bases and J gave up 3 bases; unmatched junction bases: 8. Per germline, CDR1 SGHTA and CDR2 FQGNSA. In nucleotides, the CDR3 is TGTGCCAGCAGCTTATCTGCTAGCGGGAGGGCCGACTACAATGAGCAGTTCTTC. It is translated as CASSLSASGRADYNEQFF.

V usage is TRBV9 and J usage is TRBJ1-3, with a possible D match to TRBD1 (6 bases). Per the germline V gene, CDR1 is SGDLS and CDR2 is YYNGEE. V was clipped by 0 bases and J by 0 bases, with 10 bases between them. The CDR3 spans 16 residues. CDR3 nucleotide sequence: TGTGCCAGCAGCGTAGAGGGGGTCCACTCTGGAAACACCATATATTTT. Translating gives CASSVEGVHSGNTIYF.

V gene TRBV5-5 combines with J gene TRBJ1-2; the match to TRBD1 covers 8 bases. Germline-derived CDR1 and CDR2 are SGHKS and YYEKEE (reference sequence). Germline trimming cut 2 bases from V and 4 bases from J; bases unmatched to any gene: 4. The CDR3 is 14 amino acids. The CDR3 nucleotides are TGTGCCAGCAGCTTACTGGACAGGGTCTATGGCTACACCTTC. Translation: CASSLLDRVYGYTF.

The rearrangement links TRBV5-1 to TRBJ2-5; D is possibly TRBD2 (5 bases). Trimming pared 4 bases from V and 1 base from J, leaving 8 bases between. The CDR3 contains 13 residues. In germline, CDR1 is SGHRS, CDR2 YFSETQ. The DNA of the CDR3 is TGCGCCAGCAGCAGGACTCGCCAAGAGACCCAGTACTTC. Translating gives CASSRTRQETQYF.

Only a few counts were recorded for this clone. Other DNA sequences in the sample encode the same CDR3. The J gene is TRBJ2-7, the V gene TRBV5-1; 8 bases agree with TRBD1. Germline V gene sequence: CDR1 SGHRS, CDR2 YFSETQ. This CDR3 comprises 14 residues. Germline trimming cut 0 bases from V and 6 bases from J; bases unmatched to any gene: 5. Written as DNA, the CDR3 is TGCGCCAGCAGCTTGGCAGGGGGCTTGGTCGAGCAGTACTTC. Amino acids: CASSLAGGLVEQYF.

The rearrangement uses TRBV19 and TRBJ2-7, with 7 positions matching TRBD1. This CDR3 comprises 15 residues. Germline V gene sequence: CDR1 LNHDA, CDR2 SQIVND (reference sequence). Unmatched junction bases numbered 7, after V lost 3 bases and J lost 2 bases. Written as DNA, the CDR3 is TGTGCCAGTAGTATCAGCCCACAGGGGCCCTACGAGCAGTACTTC. Its translation: CASSISPQGPYEQYF.

The chain uses TRBV5-1 and TRBJ1-1, with D perhaps TRBD1 (5 bases). Germline CDR1 reads SGHRS; CDR2 reads YFSETQ. V gave up 0 bases and J gave up 3 bases, with 12 bases separating them. The CDR3 has 15 amino acids. The CDR3, as DNA: TGCGCCAGCAGCTTGGGGAGGGGAATCGACACTGAAGCTTTCTTT. Protein product: CASSLGRGIDTEAFF.